This T cell receptor (beta chain) was captured by sequencing in a study of siplizumab effects on memory and regulatory T cells. Study-wide results and limits: Under siplizumab, alloreactive sequences traced to unstimulated CD4+ memory cells were significantly reduced. Proliferating siplizumab-cultured Tregs lacked confirmed suppressive function. Naive T cells looked more diverse than memory cells, and they looked like major contributors to the alloresponse.

TCRdb's table, derived via immunoSEQ multiplex PCR, lists solely in-frame clones and lacks some. This sample carries over 100,000 clones, 85% to 95% of them seen once, and the ten largest clones take roughly 0.59%. Of note for this clone: The target antigen is unknown.

This CDR3 has 15 amino acids. CDR1 is MNHEY and CDR2 is SMNVEV in the germline V gene (reference sequence). Trimming removed 6 bases from V and 2 bases from J; junction bases left unmatched: 9. The clonotype was recovered from a human donor in good health. Source material: Tregs sorted from blood. The genes are TRBV27 and TRBJ2-7, with 8 bases fitting TRBD2. CDR3 nucleotides: TGTGCCAGCAGCCCGAGAGCGGGGGCGACCTACGAGCAGTACTTC. Translating it yields CASSPRAGATYEQYF.